The present T cell receptor beta chain was sequenced within a study of glioma-infiltrating T cells. Overall study findings and caveats: Tissue-blood divergence was below expectation in non-neoplastic patients, above in gliomas.

The iRepertoire nested amplicon-rescue multiplex PCR amplified TCR alpha and beta CDR3s from RNA. Using its own MiXCR run on the multiplex PCR reads, TCRdb lists one record per CDR3 protein. This sample carries around 180,000 distinct CDR3 sequences, about 40% of them seen once, and the ten largest clones take roughly 5.2%. The germline CDR1 and CDR2 sequences are SNHLY and FYNNEI. V lost 5 bases to trimming and J lost 2 bases, with 9 bases between them. CDR3 length equals 13 residues. This clonotype was seen many times. Its antigen is not identified. The origin of this receptor is a human donor with low-grade glioma or glioblastoma, undergoing nonglioma brain surgery, or in good health (not recorded which). The gene calls are TRBV2 and TRBJ2-5, with no clear D. Sequenced sample: glioma tissue, nonneoplastic brain tissue, or PBMCs (not recorded which). CDR3 sequence: CASSSDGQETQYF. CDR3 bases: TGTGCCAGCAGTTCGGACGGACAAGAGACCCAGTACTTC.